These T cell receptor beta chains were read from a single sample in a study of siplizumab effects on memory and regulatory T cells. Profiled with immunoSEQ multiplex PCR; TCRdb holds only in-frame clones, not every one. The profile shows some 100,000 clones, roughly 93% of them singletons. The sequenced sample was CD8+ T cells sorted from blood. Receptors originate from a human donor in good health. Both conserved end residues are part of each CDR3. A D gene is named only where the DNA matches it firmly. Size is stated for part of the rows, as once, few or many counts, or as a class when the clone is expanded.

TRBV30	.	TRBJ1-5	.	TGTGCCTGGAGGGAGATGGGCACTAGCAATCAGCCCCAGCATTTT	CAWREMGTSNQPQHF
TRBV5-1	.	TRBJ2-2	TRBD2	TGCGCCAGCAGCTTGCACCCTAGCGGGAAGAACACCGGGGAGCTGTTTTTT	CASSLHPSGKNTGELFF
TRBV30	.	TRBJ2-7	TRBD2	TGTGCCTGGAGTGTAGCTAGCGGGGTCTCCTACGAGCAGTACTTC	CAWSVASGVSYEQYF
TRBV5-1	.	TRBJ1-1	.	TGCGCCAGCAGCTTGGTTGGGGGAGCCGGCACTGAAGCTTTCTTT	CASSLVGGAGTEAFF
TRBV5-6	.	TRBJ2-2	TRBD1	TGTGCCAGCAGCTTGGGACAGGGGAACGGGGAGCTGTTTTTT	CASSLGQGNGELFF
TRBV5-6	once	TRBJ1-5	.	TGTGCCAGCAGCTTAGGAGGGTCCAATCAGCCCCAGCATTTT	CASSLGGSNQPQHF
TRBV13	.	TRBJ2-6	TRBD2	TGTGCCAGCAGCTTAGGTCGGGGGGATTTCTCTGGGGCCAACGTCCTGACTTTC	CASSLGRGDFSGANVLTF
TRBV7-6	.	TRBJ2-5	TRBD2	TGTGCCAGCAGCTTAGTGTCGTCGGGAGCGGGGCAACAAGAGACCCAGTACTTC	CASSLVSSGAGQQETQYF
TRBV11-2	.	TRBJ1-2	.	TGTGCCAGCAGCTTATCCCCGGGAAGCTATGGCTACACCTTC	CASSLSPGSYGYTF
TRBV6-5	once	TRBJ2-1	TRBD1	TGTGCCAGCAGTTACTCGGGACAGGGTTACAATGAGCAGTTCTTC	CASSYSGQGYNEQFF
TRBV15	.	TRBJ2-2	TRBD2	TGTGCCACCAGCAGGGATAGCGGGGGCCTGAACACCGGGGAGCTGTTTTTT	CATSRDSGGLNTGELFF
TRBV27	.	TRBJ2-7	.	TGTGCCAGCAGTTTTGGGCGTGCGAGCGAGCAGTACTTC	CASSFGRASEQYF
TRBV27	.	TRBJ1-5	.	TGTGCCAGCAGTTTAATAGGGGGCAATCAGCCCCAGCATTTT	CASSLIGGNQPQHF
TRBV4-1	.	TRBJ2-7	.	TGCGCCAGCAGCCAAGCCCGGGACTTCGACGAGCAGTACTTC	CASSQARDFDEQYF
TRBV6-5	.	TRBJ1-4	.	TGTGCCAGCAGTTGGGGGTTAGATAATGAAAAACTGTTTTTT	CASSWGLDNEKLFF
TRBV5-1	once	TRBJ2-7	.	TGCGCCAGCAGCTTGAATGGACCCTCCTACGAGCAGTACTTC	CASSLNGPSYEQYF
TRBV13	once	TRBJ1-1	.	TGTGCCAGCACACAGGGCCTGGAGGGTTTCTTT	CASTQGLEGFF
TRBV13	.	TRBJ2-1	.	TGTGCCAGCAGCTTAGCCGGGTACAATGAGCAGTTCTTC	CASSLAGYNEQFF
TRBV5-1	.	TRBJ1-5	.	TGCGCCAGCAGCTTTTTTCCAGGGAACAATCAGCCCCAGCATTTT	CASSFFPGNNQPQHF
TRBV4-1	once	TRBJ2-2	.	TGCGCCAGCAGCCAACGAGAACCCAGAGCCGGGGAGCTGTTTTTT	CASSQREPRAGELFF
TRBV6-5	.	TRBJ2-5	TRBD1	TGTGCCAGCAGTACCCCAGGGGGTCCAGAGACCCAGTACTTC	CASSTPGGPETQYF
TRBV5-6	.	TRBJ1-2	.	TGTGCCAGCAGCCCATCAGGACCCAACTATGGCTACACCTTC	CASSPSGPNYGYTF
TRBV6-4	.	TRBJ2-4	.	TGTGCCCGCAAAATCCGGGGGTACTTAGCCAAAAACATTCAGTACTTC	CARKIRGYLAKNIQYF
TRBV27	.	TRBJ2-2	.	TGTGCCAGCAGTTTGGGGTACGGGACTGAGCTGTTTTTT	CASSLGYGTELFF
TRBV4-1	.	TRBJ1-2	.	TGCGCCAGCAGCCCACGGGGGGACCCGAACTATGGCTACACCTTC	CASSPRGDPNYGYTF
TRBV7-3	.	TRBJ1-6	.	TGTGCCAGCAGCTCCTCTGGATATAATTCACCCCTCCACTTT	CASSSSGYNSPLHF
TRBV7-3	.	TRBJ2-1	.	TGTGCCAGCAGCCCCGCTGGGGGCCATGAGCAGTTCTTC	CASSPAGGHEQFF
TRBV2	.	TRBJ1-4	.	TGTGCCAGCAGTGAACTGGGCCCTAATGAAAAACTGTTTTTT	CASSELGPNEKLFF
TRBV2	.	TRBJ2-7	TRBD1	TGTGCCAGCGGAACAGGGGGCAACTCCTACGAGCAGTACTTC	CASGTGGNSYEQYF
TRBV11-3	.	TRBJ1-2	.	TGTGCCAGCAGCTACGAATGGGGGGAAAATCAAGACGGTAACTATGGCTACACCTTC	CASSYEWGENQDGNYGYTF
TRBV5-8	once	TRBJ2-2	TRBD1	TGTGCCAGCAGCATAAGACAGGGGCGCTGGACCGGGGAGCTGTTTTTT	CASSIRQGRWTGELFF
TRBV6-6	once	TRBJ1-1	.	TGTGCCAGCAGTTATGGGACGGCAATTAGGAACACTGAAGCTTTCTTT	CASSYGTAIRNTEAFF
TRBV7-9	.	TRBJ2-2	.	TGTGCCAGCAGCTTAGTGAAGTTGGAGGGCCGGGAGCTGTTTTTT	CASSLVKLEGRELFF
TRBV21-1	.	TRBJ2-7	.	.	CASGVAGGSSYEQYF
TRBV18	.	TRBJ2-5	.	TGTGCCAGCTCACCGAGTTTTGGCGAGACCCAGTACTTC	CASSPSFGETQYF
TRBV7-8	.	TRBJ2-5	.	TGTGCCAGCAGCTCTACAGGGTCCGTTAGGGAGACCCAGTACTTC	CASSSTGSVRETQYF
TRBV4-1	.	TRBJ2-7	TRBD2	TGCGCCAGCAGCCATAGCGGGGGGGCCGATGAGCAGTACTTC	CASSHSGGADEQYF
TRBV15	.	TRBJ1-2	.	TGTGCCACCAGCAGAGTTGGTGGGGGAAATGGCTACACCTTC	CATSRVGGGNGYTF
TRBV7-8	.	TRBJ2-1	.	TGTGCCAGCAGCCTCGCCGGGGGACAACTCTACAATGAGCAGTTCTTC	CASSLAGGQLYNEQFF
TRBV19	.	TRBJ1-1	TRBD1	TGTGCCAGTAGTATTAGGGACAGGGGAGCCTCAAGAACTGAAGCTTTCTTT	CASSIRDRGASRTEAFF
TRBV5-6	.	TRBJ2-5	.	TGTGCCAGCAGCTTGGGAGGGAGCGAGACCCAGTACTTC	CASSLGGSETQYF
TRBV9	.	TRBJ1-2	TRBD1	TGTGCCAGCAGCATCGGGGGACAGGGAGAAGATGGCTACACCTTC	CASSIGGQGEDGYTF
TRBV19	.	TRBJ1-5	.	TGTGCCAGTAGTATCTCCCGGGGCGGCAATCAGCCCCAGCATTTT	CASSISRGGNQPQHF
TRBV5-8	.	TRBJ2-7	.	TGTGCCAGCAACTTCGACAGTTCCCACCTCTACGAGCAGTACTTC	CASNFDSSHLYEQYF
TRBV6-1	.	TRBJ2-7	.	TGTGCCGGCAGACACGCCGAAGGGGCTAGCTACGAGCAGTACTTC	CAGRHAEGASYEQYF
TRBV2	.	TRBJ2-4	.	TGTGCCAGCAGTGAAGCACACAGTTTAGCCAAAAACATTCAGTACTTC	CASSEAHSLAKNIQYF
TRBV7-6	.	TRBJ2-1	TRBD2	TGTGCCAGCAGCGAACGGACTAGCGGGAGCTTCGGCTCCTACAATGAGCAGTTCTTC	CASSERTSGSFGSYNEQFF
TRBV6-6	.	TRBJ1-1	.	TGTGCCAGCAGTCCCGACGGGACGGGGATTGAAGCTTTCTTT	CASSPDGTGIEAFF
TRBV9	.	TRBJ1-3	.	TGTGCCAGCAGCTCCGGTGACTCTGGAAACACCATATATTTT	CASSSGDSGNTIYF
TRBV7-9	once	TRBJ1-1	TRBD1	TGTGCCAGCAGATCAAACCGGGACAGGATGAACACTGAAGCTTTCTTT	CASRSNRDRMNTEAFF
TRBV4-1	.	TRBJ2-4	TRBD2	TGCGCCAGCAGCCAAGATGGGTCGCTAGCGGGAAGCTTTCAGTACTTC	CASSQDGSLAGSFQYF
TRBV6-6	.	TRBJ1-2	.	TGTGCCAGCAACACAGACGAAGATTACCCTAACTATGGCTACACCTTC	CASNTDEDYPNYGYTF
TRBV7-3	.	TRBJ2-7	TRBD1	TGTGCCAGCAGCACCCGACAGGGGGAGGTCTACGAGCAGTACTTC	CASSTRQGEVYEQYF